This TCR beta chain originates from a study of T cell responses to AZD1222 COVID-19 vaccine. Generated by immunoSEQ multiplex PCR, the TCRdb table keeps only in-frame clones and is missing some. The table shows 40,000 to 60,000 clones, with 80% to 90% occurring only once. About this clone: Its target is unknown.

Study observations and caveats: At baseline, seropositivity was found in only a handful of AZD1222 recipients. Spike-specific TCR breadth rose after two AZD1222 doses, and depth rose as well. Spike-wide vaccine-associated CD4 TCRs dominated at 160-218 and 743-854.

Trimming shortened V by 4 bases and J by 6 bases, and 20 bases separated the two germline ends. The CDR3 runs 16 residues. CDR1 SGHTS and CDR2 YDEGEE come from the germline V gene. Sequenced here: peripheral blood, sampled 28 days after the second AZD1222 dose. This sequence joins TRBV5-8 and TRBJ1-5; a possible D gene is TRBD1 (5 bases). The sequence was collected from an adult who received the AZD1222 COVID-19 vaccine. The CDR3 bases are TGTGCCAGCAGCCCAGAGGTTGGGGGGTGGACTCAGCCCCAGCATTTT. It encodes CASSPEVGGWTQPQHF.